Following are 15 T cell receptor beta chains from one sample sequenced in a study of T cells in Graves' hyperthyroidism and ophthalmopathy. Regions amplified from RNA transcripts were the TCR beta CDR3 regions. The HTBI set primed first-round TCR CDR3 RT-PCR. MiXCR, run by TCRdb on the multiplex PCR reads, gives a single entry per CDR3 protein. This sample has around 300,000 distinct CDR3 sequences, with around 13% found just once. Material: blood. These receptors originate from a woman aged 25 to 45 with Graves' hyperthyroidism.

This clonotype was recorded at least ten times. This sequence joins TRBV7-9 and TRBJ2-3; D might be TRBD1 (6 bases). The CDR3 extends over 17 amino acids. Germline assignment: CDR1 SEHNR and CDR2 FQNEAQ (reference sequence). Trimming took 5 bases from V and 0 from J, leaving 18 bases between them. The CDR3 region is CASSGNPGQPSTDTQYF. CDR3 sequence (DNA): TGTGCCAGCAGCGGGAACCCGGGACAACCGAGCACAGATACGCAGTATTTT.

This clonotype was counted ten times or more. This sequence joins TRBV28 and TRBJ2-3, with 8 bases matching TRBD2. The CDR3 loop spans 15 amino acids. The V and J ends lost 2 bases and 2 bases, in that order; junction bases with no gene match: 3. Germline lookup yields CDR1 MDHEN and CDR2 SYDVKM. CDR3 sequence (DNA): TGTGCCAGCAGTTTAGTAGCGGGAACCACAGATACGCAGTATTTT. Residues: CASSLVAGTTDTQYF.

This clonotype was detected ten times or more. This rearrangement joins TRBV11-1 to TRBJ2-5; 13 nucleotides align to TRBD2. This CDR3 is built from 15 residues. Germline CDR1 and CDR2: SGHAT and FQDESV (reference sequence). V trimming: 6 bases; J trimming: 8 bases; junction bases outside the gene matches: 9. DNA of the CDR3: TGTGCCAGCAGACACTCCGGACTAGCGGGAGATACCCAGTACTTC. Translated: CASRHSGLAGDTQYF.

In this sample, this clonotype turned up a few times. V usage is TRBV29-1 and J usage is TRBJ2-1; 12 positions agree with TRBD2. The length of the CDR3 is 17 residues. With 6 bases clipped from V and 0 bases from J, the junction kept 9 bases outside the gene matches. Germline-derived CDR1 and CDR2 are SQVTM and ANQGSEA. CDR3 region: CSVGGLAGPASYNEQFF. Written as DNA, the CDR3 is TGCAGCGTCGGCGGACTAGCGGGACCTGCCTCCTACAATGAGCAGTTCTTC.

This clonotype was counted many times. The chain carries TRBV28 and TRBJ2-1; D not certain. Between the trimmed V and J ends, which lost 6 bases and 6 bases, there was a span of 9 bases. The CDR3 spans 12 residues. Germline V gene lookup returns CDR1 MDHEN and CDR2 SYDVKM. The CDR3 coding sequence is TGTGCCAGCAGGTCTGGCGGCAATGAGCAGTTCTTC. Translated: CASRSGGNEQFF.

The rearrangement links TRBV7-9 to TRBJ2-7; 13 bases map to TRBD2. V was pared by 3 bases and J by 1 base, with 3 bases of the junction left unmatched. CDR1 is SEHNR, CDR2 FQNEAQ, per germline (reference sequence). The CDR3 length is 16 residues. This CDR3 reads CASSFSGLAGSYEQYF. The CDR3 DNA is TGTGCCAGCAGCTTTTCGGGACTAGCGGGATCCTACGAGCAGTACTTC.

This clonotype showed up just a few times. The gene calls are TRBV9 and TRBJ2-1, with unresolved D. Trimming left V 2 bases short and J 5 bases short, with 17 bases between. The V gene's germline CDR1 is SGDLS and CDR2 YYNGEE. CDR3 length equals 16 residues. CDR3 in amino acids: CASSVGPTSGNNEQFF. As DNA, the CDR3 is TGTGCCAGCAGCGTTGGCCCCACCTCTGGCAACAATGAGCAGTTCTTC.

This clonotype was recorded at least ten times. The rearrangement joins TRBV28 to TRBJ2-1; 8 bases map to TRBD1. This CDR3 is built from 15 residues. CDR1 and CDR2 (germline): MDHEN, SYDVKM. V was pared by 6 bases and J by 10 bases, with 14 bases of the junction left unmatched. The CDR3 DNA reads as TGTGCCAGCAGCCAGGGGGCTAGTGGATGGAAGGAGCAGTTCTTC. This gives the protein CASSQGASGWKEQFF. The whole variable domain, filled in from reference TRBV28 and TRBJ2-1, reads DVKVTQSSRYLVKRTGEKVFLECVQDMDHENMFWYRQDPGLGLRLIYFSYDVKMKEKGDIPEGYSVSREKKERFSLILESASTNQTSMYLCASSQGASGWKEQFFGPGTRLTVL.

This clonotype was counted at least ten times. This sequence joins TRBV28 and TRBJ2-7; TRBD1 matches 8 bases. Germline V lookup: CDR1 MDHEN, CDR2 SYDVKM. After removal of 3 bases from V and 1 base from J, the junction contained 11 bases not matched to a gene. This CDR3 is 17 amino acids long. CDR3 region: CASSFPGTGLRSYEQYF. DNA of the CDR3: TGTGCCAGCAGTTTCCCTGGGACAGGTCTGCGTTCCTACGAGCAGTACTTC.

This clonotype has ten or more counts. This chain connects TRBV7-2 to TRBJ2-2, with unresolved D. Trimming pared 2 bases from V and 3 bases from J, leaving 7 bases between. The germline V gene encodes CDR1 SGHTA and CDR2 FQGNSA. CDR3 size: 14 residues. The CDR3 region is CASSLIRYTGELFF. CDR3 bases: TGTGCCAGCAGCTTAATTCGGTACACCGGGGAGCTGTTTTTT.

This clonotype was seen a handful of times. V gene TRBV7-2 combines with J gene TRBJ1-5; perhaps TRBD1 as D (5 bases). In germline, CDR1 is SGHTA, CDR2 FQGNSA. This CDR3 contains 14 residues. Trimming cost V 5 bases and J 5 bases, with 13 bases left between them. Here the CDR3 DNA reads TGTGCCAGCAGCCTCCGCGCGGGGGATCAGCCCCAGCATTTT. Residues: CASSLRAGDQPQHF.

This chain links TRBV30 with TRBJ1-1; weak D call: TRBD1 (6 bases). CDR3 length equals 13 residues. Germline CDR1 is GTSNPN and CDR2 is SVGIG (reference sequence). V was clipped by 1 base and J by 3 bases, with 9 bases between them. DNA of the CDR3: TGTGCCTGGAGTGACAGGGTAGACACTGAAGCTTTCTTT. Its protein is CAWSDRVDTEAFF. The full variable domain, with the rest looked up from reference TRBV30 and TRBJ1-1, is SQTIHQWPATLVQPVGSPLSLECTVEGTSNPNLYWYRQAAGRGLQLLFYSVGIGQISSEVPQNLSASRPQDRQFILSSKKLLLSDSGFYLCAWSDRVDTEAFFGQGTRLTVV.

In its sample, this clonotype was seen many times. The V and J genes are TRBV7-8 and TRBJ2-7; tentatively, D is TRBD1 or TRBD2 (5 bases each). Germline CDR1 and CDR2: SGHVS and FQNEAQ. The CDR3 is made up of 13 amino acids. Trimming cost V 5 bases and J 5 bases, with 13 bases left between them. In DNA form, the CDR3 reads TGTGCCAGCAGCCCCGACCTGGGGGACGAGCAGTACTTC. This gives the protein CASSPDLGDEQYF.

The sample holds many counts of this clonotype. The rearrangement uses TRBV6-2 or TRBV6-3 and TRBJ1-6; TRBD1 matches at 7 bases. Germline trimming cut 4 bases from V and 7 bases from J; bases unmatched to any gene: 4. The germline gives CDR1 MNHEY, CDR2 SVGEGT. The CDR3 has 14 residues. CDR3 coding DNA: TGTGCCAGCAGTTGGGACAGCGGAAATTCACCCCTCCACTTT. Translation: CASSWDSGNSPLHF.

CDR3 sequence (DNA): TGTGCCAGTAGCTACATAGCGGGAGTCAGCGGGGAGCTGTTTTTT. Translating gives CASSYIAGVSGELFF. The chain has TRBV19 and TRBJ2-2; 9 bases are a match to TRBD2. The CDR3 contains 15 residues. With V trimmed by 6 bases and J by 7 bases, 9 bases remained unmatched. Germline V gene data show CDR1 as LNHDA and CDR2 as SQIVND (reference sequence).